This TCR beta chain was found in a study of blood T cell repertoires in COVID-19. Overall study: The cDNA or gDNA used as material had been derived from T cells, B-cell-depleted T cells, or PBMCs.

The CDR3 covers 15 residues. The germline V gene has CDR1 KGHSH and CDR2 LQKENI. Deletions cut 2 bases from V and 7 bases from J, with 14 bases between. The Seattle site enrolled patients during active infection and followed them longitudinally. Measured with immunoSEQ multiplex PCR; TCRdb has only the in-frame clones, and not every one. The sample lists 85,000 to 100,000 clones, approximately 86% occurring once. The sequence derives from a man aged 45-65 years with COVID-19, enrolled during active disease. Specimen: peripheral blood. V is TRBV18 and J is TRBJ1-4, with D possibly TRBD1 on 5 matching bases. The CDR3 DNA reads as TGTGCCAGCTCACCATTGGACGCAGGGTTTGAAAAACTGTTTTTT. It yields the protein CASSPLDAGFEKLFF.